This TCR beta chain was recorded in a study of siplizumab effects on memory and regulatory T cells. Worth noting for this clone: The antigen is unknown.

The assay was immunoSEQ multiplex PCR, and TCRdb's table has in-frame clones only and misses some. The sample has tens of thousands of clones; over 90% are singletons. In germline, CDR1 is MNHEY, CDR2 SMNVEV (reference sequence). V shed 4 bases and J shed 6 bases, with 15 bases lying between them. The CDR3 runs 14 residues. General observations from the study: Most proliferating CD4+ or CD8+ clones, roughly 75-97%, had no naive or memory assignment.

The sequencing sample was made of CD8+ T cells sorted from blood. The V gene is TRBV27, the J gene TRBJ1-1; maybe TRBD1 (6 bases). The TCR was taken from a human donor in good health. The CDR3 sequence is CASSSNREIAEAFF. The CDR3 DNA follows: TGTGCCAGCAGTTCCAACAGGGAAATCGCTGAAGCTTTCTTT.